These 18 T cell receptor beta chains were all obtained from the same sample, sequenced in a study of response to subunit inactivated influenza vaccine. TCRdb itself ran the RT-PCR reads through MiXCR, one entry per CDR3 protein. Among 500,000 or so distinct CDR3 sequences listed, approximately 10% were seen once. The sample in question was PBMCs from blood, obtained roughly 48 days after vaccination. These receptors were collected from a middle-aged man who received an inactivated influenza vaccine.

The sample holds a few counts of this clonotype. The rearrangement joins TRBV5-1 to TRBJ1-5; 7 nucleotides line up with TRBD1. V shed 4 bases, J shed 0 bases, and the junction held 7 bases outside the gene matches. Germline CDR1 SGHRS, CDR2 YFSETQ. The CDR3 runs 16 residues. CDR3 sequence: CASSVGTDYSNQPQHF. The CDR3 nucleotides read TGCGCCAGCAGCGTAGGGACAGATTATAGCAATCAGCCCCAGCATTTT.

This clonotype was found a few times. The V gene is TRBV20-1, the J gene TRBJ2-3; 13 bases map to TRBD2. Germline trimming cut 6 bases from V and 2 bases from J; bases unmatched to any gene: 11. CDR1 and CDR2 (germline): DFQATT, SNEGSKA (reference sequence). The CDR3 has 17 amino acids. The CDR3 reads CSARGGGLAGSTDTQYF. The CDR3 DNA reads TGCAGTGCCCGGGGCGGGGGACTAGCGGGATCCACAGATACGCAGTATTTT.

This clonotype has just a few counts. V gene TRBV5-1 combines with J gene TRBJ2-3, with 9 bases aligning to TRBD1. The ends lost 4 bases at V and 3 bases at J; junction bases unmatched: 9. The CDR3 spans 16 residues. Germline V gene data show CDR1 as SGHRS and CDR2 as YFSETQ. CDR3 loop: CASSMGTGLTTDTQYF. The CDR3 DNA sequence: TGCGCCAGCAGCATGGGGACAGGGTTGACGACAGATACGCAGTATTTT.

This clonotype was seen more than once but under ten times. This chain joins TRBV15 and TRBJ2-2; 8 bases agree with TRBD1. After removal of 4 bases from V and 4 bases from J, the junction contained 5 bases not matched to a gene. The germline CDR1 and CDR2 sequences are LNHNV and YYDKDF (reference sequence). The CDR3 runs to 15 residues. The CDR3 DNA reads TGTGCCACCAGCATCTCAGGGGGCACCACCGGGGAGCTGTTTTTT. Translated: CATSISGGTTGELFF.

This clonotype has only a few counts. The rearrangement uses TRBV12-3 or TRBV12-4 and TRBJ2-3, with 9 nucleotides matching TRBD1. Unmatched junction bases numbered 4, after V lost 6 bases and J lost 3 bases. The CDR3 sequence is 14 residues long. CDR3: CASRGQGGTDTQYF. The CDR3 bases are TGTGCCAGCAGGGGACAGGGAGGGACAGATACGCAGTATTTT.

This clonotype was counted at least ten times. The chain couples TRBV4-2 to TRBJ2-5, with 13 bases aligning to TRBD2. The CDR3 contains 16 residues. V shed 3 bases, J shed 1 base, and the junction held 2 bases outside the gene matches. Germline assignment: CDR1 LGHNA and CDR2 YNFKEQ. The CDR3 region has the DNA TGTGCCAGCAGCCATGGGACTAGCGGGGTCCAAGAGACCCAGTACTTC. This sequence encodes CASSHGTSGVQETQYF.

This clonotype has only a few counts. The gene calls are TRBV3-1 and TRBJ2-1; 8 bases fit TRBD2. Germline V CDR1 and CDR2: LGHDT, YNNKEL (reference sequence). The ends lost 0 bases at V and 2 bases at J; junction bases unmatched: 6. The length of the CDR3 is 17 residues. The CDR3 reads CASSQENGGRTYNEQFF. The CDR3 DNA reads as TGTGCCAGCAGCCAAGAAAATGGCGGGAGGACCTACAATGAGCAGTTCTTC.

At least ten counts were recorded for this clonotype. This chain uses TRBV12-3 or TRBV12-4 with TRBJ1-2; 8 positions agree with TRBD1. Trimming at V came to 5 bases and at J to 7 bases, leaving 9 bases not matched to a gene. This CDR3 comprises 14 residues. The CDR3 nucleotides read TGTGCCAGCAGTCGGGGCAGGGGGCCAGGTGGCTACACCTTC. It encodes CASSRGRGPGGYTF.

This clonotype appeared many times. V gene TRBV5-1 combines with J gene TRBJ1-1; TRBD1 aligns across 12 bases. V shed 4 bases and J 6 bases; nucleotides not matched to a gene: 4. The germline CDR1 and CDR2 sequences are SGHRS and YFSETQ. The length of the CDR3 is 14 residues. Here the CDR3 DNA reads TGCGCCAGCAGCCAGGGACAGGGGGCTGCTGAAGCTTTCTTT. Amino acids: CASSQGQGAAEAFF.

As DNA, the CDR3 is TGTGCCAGCAGCGTAGAGGCCCATAATGAGAAGCTGTTTTTT. Protein product: CASSVEAHNEKLFF. The rearrangement links TRBV9 to TRBJ1-4; D ambiguous. V was clipped by 0 bases and J by 14 bases, with 17 bases between them. CDR3 length: 14 residues. CDR1 is SGDLS and CDR2 is YYNGEE in the germline V gene.

This chain's CDR3 is CASSADRGPGTEAFF. The DNA for the CDR3 is TGTGCCAGCAGCGCAGACAGGGGGCCGGGCACTGAAGCTTTCTTT. V gene TRBV9 combines with J gene TRBJ1-1; 10 bases are shared with TRBD1. This CDR3 has 15 amino acids. Germline CDR1 SGDLS, CDR2 YYNGEE. Trimming cost V 3 bases and J 4 bases; bases outside gene matches: 6.

The chain links TRBV10-3 to TRBJ1-2, with D possibly being TRBD1 (5 bases). CDR1 and CDR2 (germline): ENHRY, SYGVKD. V gave up 11 bases and J gave up 7 bases, with 20 bases separating them. The CDR3 is 13 residues long. The CDR3 loop is CADRDPMESGYTF. DNA of the CDR3: TGTGCCGACCGGGACCCTATGGAGAGTGGCTACACCTTC.

This clonotype was seen only a few times. The V and J genes are TRBV15 and TRBJ2-7; D possibly corresponds to TRBD2 (5 bases). V lost 1 base and J 4 bases, leaving 11 bases between the germline ends. CDR3 length: 14 amino acids. Looked up from germline, CDR1 is LNHNV and CDR2 is YYDKDF (reference sequence). The CDR3 nucleotides read TGTGCCACCAGCAGAGGATCCCAGCGGTACGAGCAGTACTTC. It translates to CATSRGSQRYEQYF.

This clonotype has just a few counts. The rearrangement uses TRBV7-2 and TRBJ2-3, with TRBD2 matching over 8 bases. CDR3 length: 14 amino acids. V trimming: 4 bases; J trimming: 6 bases; junction bases outside the gene matches: 6. Germline loops: CDR1 SGHTA, CDR2 FQGNSA. The CDR3 DNA is TGTGCCAGCAGCTCGCGGGGGGTCGGGGATACGCAGTATTTT. Translated, it gives CASSSRGVGDTQYF.

This clonotype has ten or more counts. Because the CDR3's place on the DNA is in doubt, the DNA is left out and the CDR3 is given as listed by TCRdb. This chain joins TRBV12-3 or TRBV12-4 and TRBJ2-5. The CDR3 length is 14 residues, termini included. The CDR3 region is CASSLLLYQETQYF.

The V and J genes are TRBV29-1 and TRBJ2-7; D gene unclear. The CDR3 sequence is 13 residues long. V was pared by 5 bases and J by 8 bases, with 19 bases between. CDR1 and CDR2 from the germline V gene are SQVTM and ANQGSEA. The CDR3 coding sequence is TGCAGCGTTAGTTCCCCGGAAGCTGGGCAGCAGTACTTC. Translated: CSVSSPEAGQQYF.

The rearrangement joins TRBV9 to TRBJ2-3; 11 bases line up with TRBD2. Trimming removed 4 bases from V and 4 bases from J; junction bases left unmatched: 8. Germline CDR1 and CDR2: SGDLS and YYNGEE. This CDR3 is built from 16 residues. CDR3 DNA sequence: TGTGCCAGCAGCCCCCGACTAGCGGGAAATGCAGATACGCAGTATTTT. Its translation: CASSPRLAGNADTQYF.

The chain uses TRBV28 and TRBJ2-3; TRBD1 aligns across 8 bases. Germline V gives CDR1 MDHEN, CDR2 SYDVKM. There are 13 residues in the CDR3. The V and J ends lost 11 bases and 1 base, in that order; junction bases with no gene match: 5. The CDR3 DNA is TGTGCCGGCGGGACAGGAGGCACAGATACGCAGTATTTT. It codes for CAGGTGGTDTQYF.